Listed below are T cell receptor beta chains from one sample, sequenced in a study of T-cell memory formation after mild COVID-19. TCRdb re-called the 5' RACE reads through MiXCR, storing one row per CDR3 protein. The table includes about 340,000 distinct CDR3 sequences, around 13% detected once. Sequencing input: PBMCs or a T cell subset sorted from them (not recorded which). Receptors originate from a man aged 18 to 30 who had mild COVID-19 (a few samples of this study predate the infection). Cell type and time point are not known. Each CDR3 is given with its conserved first and last residue. D genes are given only for firm matches. Not all rows give a size; the values are once, few, many and, for expanded clones, a class.

J: TRBJ2-3
size: few
V: TRBV12-3/TRBV12-4
D: TRBD2
DNA: TGTGCCAGCAGTTTACTAGCGGGAGATACGCAGTATTTT
CDR3: CASSLLAGDTQYF

J: TRBJ2-1
size: .
V: TRBV9
D: TRBD1
DNA: TGTGCCAGCGGCGCCCCCGGGACAGGGGGCTATTGGTCCTACAATGAGCAGTTCTTC
CDR3: CASGAPGTGGYWSYNEQFF

J: TRBJ2-7
size: .
V: TRBV7-2
D: .
DNA: TGTGCCAGCACCTTGACCCCGGGGGCGAACTACGAGCAGTACTTC
CDR3: CASTLTPGANYEQYF

J: TRBJ1-1
size: .
V: TRBV20-1
D: .
DNA: TGCAGTGCCAAGAGGGAGGTGACTGAAGCTTTCTTT
CDR3: CSAKREVTEAFF

J: TRBJ1-4
size: .
V: TRBV2
D: .
DNA: TGTGCCAGCAGTGACTCAGTAGTTCTGTTTTTT
CDR3: CASSDSVVLFF

J: TRBJ2-5
size: few
V: TRBV6-1
D: .
DNA: TGTGCCAGCTCGGGTGCTCTGGGCCAAGAGACCCAGTACTTC
CDR3: CASSGALGQETQYF

J: TRBJ2-5
size: many
V: TRBV7-9
D: .
DNA: TGTGCCAGCAGGCCAAAGTGGGGACAAGAGACCCAGTACTTC
CDR3: CASRPKWGQETQYF

J: TRBJ1-1
size: .
V: TRBV14
D: .
DNA: TGTGCCAGCAGCCAAGATACAGGCCGGGGAGGGAACACTGAAGCTTTCTTT
CDR3: CASSQDTGRGGNTEAFF

J: TRBJ1-5
size: .
V: TRBV7-2
D: .
DNA: TGTGCCAGCAGTGTAAACAGGGATCAGCCCCAGCATTTT
CDR3: CASSVNRDQPQHF

J: TRBJ2-3
size: .
V: TRBV6-1
D: TRBD2
DNA: TGTGCCAGCAGGCAAGCGGGGGGGTACACAGATACGCAGTATTTT
CDR3: CASRQAGGYTDTQYF

J: TRBJ1-2
size: .
V: TRBV28
D: .
DNA: TGTGCCAGCAGCCTCACAGGGACTGTCTATGGCTACACCTTC
CDR3: CASSLTGTVYGYTF

J: TRBJ1-1
size: .
V: TRBV6-5
D: .
DNA: TGTGCCAGCAGTGCCGGGACGAGGTGGTACGCTGAAGCTTTCTTT
CDR3: CASSAGTRWYAEAFF

J: TRBJ2-3
size: .
V: TRBV10-3
D: TRBD1
DNA: TGTGCCATCAGTGCACAGGGGGCAGATACGCAGTATTTT
CDR3: CAISAQGADTQYF

J: TRBJ2-2
size: .
V: TRBV23-1
D: .
DNA: TGCGCCAGCAGTCAAGCCCCAGAGTCCTCAAACACCGGGGAGCTGTTTTTT
CDR3: CASSQAPESSNTGELFF

J: TRBJ2-3
size: .
V: TRBV5-1
D: TRBD1
DNA: TGCGCCAGCAGCCGTACAGGGGGACCAGATACGCAGTATTTT
CDR3: CASSRTGGPDTQYF

J: TRBJ1-2
size: .
V: TRBV3-1
D: TRBD1
DNA: TGTGCCAGCAGCCAAGGAACCGGGACAGGTCGCTTC
CDR3: CASSQGTGTGRF

J: TRBJ1-6
size: .
V: TRBV7-9
D: TRBD1
DNA: TGTGCCGGCCGGGACAGAAATTCACCCCTCCACTTT
CDR3: CAGRDRNSPLHF

J: TRBJ1-1
size: .
V: TRBV5-6
D: .
DNA: TGTGCCAGCAGCCTGCCCGGAGGGGTTAACACTGAAGCTTTCTTT
CDR3: CASSLPGGVNTEAFF

J: TRBJ2-3
size: few
V: TRBV5-6
D: .
DNA: TGTGCCAGCAGAGGGACAAGTAAATCCACAGATACGCAGTATTTT
CDR3: CASRGTSKSTDTQYF

J: TRBJ2-2
size: many
V: TRBV7-9
D: .
DNA: TGTGCCAGCAGCAGGGGGGACACCGGGGAGCTGTTTTTT
CDR3: CASSRGDTGELFF

J: TRBJ1-6
size: .
V: TRBV6-2/TRBV6-3
D: TRBD1
DNA: TGTGCCAGCAAGCCGGACAGGAGCCATTCACCCCTCCACTTT
CDR3: CASKPDRSHSPLHF

J: TRBJ1-4
size: few
V: TRBV12-3/TRBV12-4
D: .
DNA: TGTGCCAGCAGCCAATTTTCACCCGGACCCAATGAAAAACTGTTTTTT
CDR3: CASSQFSPGPNEKLFF

J: TRBJ1-1
size: few
V: TRBV11-2
D: .
DNA: TGTGCCAGCAGCATAAGTTACTCATACGGTGAAGCTTTCTTT
CDR3: CASSISYSYGEAFF

J: TRBJ2-2
size: many
V: TRBV7-7
D: TRBD2
DNA: TGTGCCAGCAGCTCTCGACTAGCGACGAACACCGGGGAGCTGTTTTTT
CDR3: CASSSRLATNTGELFF

J: TRBJ2-2
size: many
V: TRBV7-3
D: .
DNA: TGTGCCAGCAGTCACCCCCAGAACACCGGGGAGCTGTTTTTT
CDR3: CASSHPQNTGELFF

J: TRBJ2-3
size: few
V: TRBV5-5
D: .
DNA: TGTGCCAGCAGCTTCGGGACGACTAGCACAGATACGCAGTATTTT
CDR3: CASSFGTTSTDTQYF

J: TRBJ2-7
size: few
V: TRBV4-1
D: TRBD2
DNA: TGCGCCAGCAGCCTTCGGACTAGCGGAGCCTACGAGCAGTACTTC
CDR3: CASSLRTSGAYEQYF

J: TRBJ2-1
size: .
V: TRBV5-5
D: TRBD2
DNA: TGTGCCAGCAGCATTAGACTAGCGGGGGCATACAATGAGCAGTTCTTC
CDR3: CASSIRLAGAYNEQFF

J: TRBJ1-2
size: .
V: TRBV2
D: .
DNA: TGTGCCAGCAGTGAACGCCAGGGGAACTATGGCTACACCTTC
CDR3: CASSERQGNYGYTF

J: TRBJ2-3
size: many
V: TRBV7-2
D: TRBD2
DNA: TGTGCCAGCAGCCCAAGGACTAGCGGGGCTAGCACAGATACGCAGTATTTT
CDR3: CASSPRTSGASTDTQYF

J: TRBJ2-5
size: many
V: TRBV28
D: .
DNA: TGTGCCAGCAGTCCGAGCGGACCACACCAGTACTTC
CDR3: CASSPSGPHQYF

J: TRBJ2-1
size: .
V: TRBV12-5
D: .
DNA: TGTGCTAGTGGTCCCATATATGAGCAGTTCTTC
CDR3: CASGPIYEQFF

J: TRBJ1-5
size: .
V: TRBV6-5
D: TRBD1
DNA: TGTGCCAGCAGCCGACAGGGGGTTCCCGGACAGCCCCAGCATTTT
CDR3: CASSRQGVPGQPQHF

J: TRBJ2-2
size: .
V: TRBV7-9
D: .
DNA: TGTGCCAGCCCTGGTGCGGGGGCGATCGGGGAGCTGTTTTTT
CDR3: CASPGAGAIGELFF

J: TRBJ2-1
size: .
V: TRBV20-1
D: TRBD2
DNA: TGCAGTGCTAGAGATCGACGCGGGGGGGCGTATGAGCAGTTCTTC
CDR3: CSARDRRGGAYEQFF

J: TRBJ2-2
size: .
V: TRBV10-3
D: .
DNA: TGTGCCATCACCACAGGGTGGGAGAACACCGGGGAGCTGTTTTTT
CDR3: CAITTGWENTGELFF

J: TRBJ2-2
size: few
V: TRBV4-1
D: .
DNA: TGCGCCAGCAGCCACCGGGACACCACCGATATGAACACCGGGGAGCTGTTTTTT
CDR3: CASSHRDTTDMNTGELFF

J: TRBJ2-7
size: .
V: TRBV30
D: .
DNA: TGTGCCTGGAACCCCGCGGCTACCTACGAGCAGTACTTC
CDR3: CAWNPAATYEQYF

J: TRBJ1-4
size: few
V: TRBV5-1
D: .
DNA: TGCGCCAGCAGCCCAGGACAGAGTGCAACTAATGAAAAACTGTTTTTT
CDR3: CASSPGQSATNEKLFF

J: TRBJ2-3
size: few
V: TRBV11-3
D: TRBD1
DNA: TGTGCCAGCAGCTACAGGGGGACTAGCACAGATACGCAGTATTTT
CDR3: CASSYRGTSTDTQYF

J: TRBJ2-5
size: .
V: TRBV5-6
D: TRBD1
DNA: TGTGCCAGCAGTTCGACAGGGGGTTGGCAAGAGACCCAGTACTTC
CDR3: CASSSTGGWQETQYF